This T cell receptor beta chain originates from a study of cytomegalovirus exposure and HLA in healthy donors. The CDR3 totals 12 residues. Germline CDR1 is SNHLY and CDR2 is FYNNEI. Trimming stripped 7 bases from V and 3 bases from J, with 6 bases between. About this clone itself: What it binds is not known.

Findings and limits, study-wide: A previous analysis found most TCR beta V segments productive roughly 90% or roughly 30% of the time.

The PCR had 60 Vbeta and 13 Jbeta primers. The protocol was immunoSEQ multiplex PCR, while the TCRdb copy is restricted to in-frame clones and leaves out a portion. Of around 120,000 clones in the sample, 55% to 75% were seen once. Sequenced material: PBMCs. The chain couples TRBV2 to TRBJ2-2; D ambiguous. The source of this sequence is a woman aged 40-49 years in good health and CMV-seropositive. CDR3 sequence (DNA): TGTGCCAGCAACAGCTACACCGGGGAGCTGTTTTTT. This translates into CASNSYTGELFF.